This T cell receptor (beta chain) was recorded in a study of T cell changes during pregnancy in multiple sclerosis (dated by TCRdb to about 2019). About the investigation overall: Changes in the T cell repertoire over the course of pregnancy were examined in this study in women with multiple sclerosis.

Remarks on this clone: The clone's antigen remains unknown. There are no base qualities to consult, and no much larger clone falls within one base.

To prepare the library, the immunoSEQ multiplex PCR assay was applied. Drawn from immuneACCESS, this table holds only the in-frame rearrangements with V and J called that TCRdb kept. Clones are partly lost; checked studies trace under half to an unresolved V gene and leave the rest unexplained. In this sample the table shows 85,000 to 130,000 clones, around 93% of which occur a single time. The top ten hold 0.7% to 0.9% of the sample. CDR1 SGHTA and CDR2 FQGNSA were looked up in the germline V gene. Counted from cysteine to phenylalanine, this CDR3 has 17 amino acids. Only CDR3 DNA remains: 51 bases, in frame from the first base. The junction shows trimming of 4 bases on V and 6 bases on J, and the gene matches do not reach 8 bases of it.

This TCR was recovered from a female donor with multiple sclerosis, enrolled in a pregnancy study. Recombination linked TRBV7-2 to TRBJ2-3; TRBD2 aligns with 15 central bases. The input for sequencing was peripheral blood, taken before pregnancy. The nucleotide sequence is TGTGCCAGCAGCTCACCGGGACTAGCGGGAGGCCTTGATACGCAGTATTTT. This gives the protein CASSSPGLAGGLDTQYF.